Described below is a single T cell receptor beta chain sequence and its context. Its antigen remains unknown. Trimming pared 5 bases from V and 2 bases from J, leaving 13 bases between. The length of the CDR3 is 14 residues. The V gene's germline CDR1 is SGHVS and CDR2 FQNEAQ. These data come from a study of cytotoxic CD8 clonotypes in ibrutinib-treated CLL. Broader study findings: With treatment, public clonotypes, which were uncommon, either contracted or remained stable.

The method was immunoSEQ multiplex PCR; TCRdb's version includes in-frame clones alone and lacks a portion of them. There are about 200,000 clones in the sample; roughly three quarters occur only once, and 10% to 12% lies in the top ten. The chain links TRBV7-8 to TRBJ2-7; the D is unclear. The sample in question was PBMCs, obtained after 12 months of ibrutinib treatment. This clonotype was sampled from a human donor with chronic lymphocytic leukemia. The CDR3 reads CASSPRTLAYEQYF. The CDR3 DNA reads TGTGCCAGCAGCCCGCGAACCCTGGCCTACGAGCAGTACTTC.